This T cell receptor beta chain appears in the sequencing data of a study of blood T cells in healthy people across ages. The J segment lost 3 bases and the V segment lost 5 bases, leaving 7 bases of the junction unmatched. This CDR3 spans 15 amino acids. Looked up from germline, CDR1 is SGHRS and CDR2 is YFSETQ. Comments on this clonotype: Its antigen remains unknown.

Ten milliliters of peripheral blood were drawn from each donor into EDTA-treated tubes. Study conclusions and caveats: A strong correlation was seen between TCR beta diversity and naive T cell percentage. The long-lived group displayed more naive CD4+ cells, plus higher diversity, than the aged donors did. The fall in TCR beta diversity per million T cells was roughly linear with age.

The authors ran a second PCR of roughly 6 to 12 cycles using a sample-barcoded 5' primer and a J-beta primer mix. Each CDR3 protein gets one entry after TCRdb re-called the 5' RACE reads with MiXCR. This sample has 1,800,000 or so distinct CDR3 sequences, with about 39% found just once. Source material: blood. The clonotype comes from a human donor in good health. The chain employs TRBV5-1 and TRBJ2-5, with 10 bases aligning to TRBD2. The CDR3 reads CASSRSGGRKETQYF. The CDR3 DNA reads as TGCGCCAGCAGTCGTAGCGGGGGGAGGAAAGAGACCCAGTACTTC.